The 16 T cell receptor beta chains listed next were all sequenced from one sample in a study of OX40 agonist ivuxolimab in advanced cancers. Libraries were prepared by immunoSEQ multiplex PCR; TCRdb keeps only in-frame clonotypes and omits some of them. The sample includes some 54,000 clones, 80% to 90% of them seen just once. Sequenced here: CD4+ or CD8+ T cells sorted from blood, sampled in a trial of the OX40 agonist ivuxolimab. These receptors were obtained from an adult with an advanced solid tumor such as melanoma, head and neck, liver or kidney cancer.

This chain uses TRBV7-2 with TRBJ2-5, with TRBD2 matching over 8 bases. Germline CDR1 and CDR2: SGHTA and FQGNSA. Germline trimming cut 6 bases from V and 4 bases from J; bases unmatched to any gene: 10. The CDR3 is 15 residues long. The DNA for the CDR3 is TGTGCCAGCAGGGATGAGAGCGGGGGATCAGAGACCCAGTACTTC. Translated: CASRDESGGSETQYF.

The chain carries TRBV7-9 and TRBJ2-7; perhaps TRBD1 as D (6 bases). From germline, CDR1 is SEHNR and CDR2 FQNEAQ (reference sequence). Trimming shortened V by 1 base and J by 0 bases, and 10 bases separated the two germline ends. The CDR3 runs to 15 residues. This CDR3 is CASSLDGQSSYEQYF. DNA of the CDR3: TGTGCCAGCAGCTTAGATGGACAGAGCTCCTACGAGCAGTACTTC.

The CDR3: CASSYSGDLGTEAFF. In nucleotides, the CDR3 is TGTGCCAGCAGTTATTCAGGGGACCTCGGCACTGAAGCTTTCTTT. The chain couples TRBV6-6 to TRBJ1-1; a weak D match, TRBD1 (6 bases). Germline-derived CDR1 and CDR2 are MNHNY and SVGAGI (reference sequence). V was clipped by 3 bases and J by 4 bases, with 15 bases between them. This CDR3 has 15 amino acids.

The CDR3 DNA is TGTGCCAGCAGGCCCTCGGGAGCGAAACACGAGACCCAGTACTTC. Protein sequence: CASRPSGAKHETQYF. The V call is TRBV6-5, the J call TRBJ2-5, with D maybe TRBD2 (6 bases). The germline CDR1 and CDR2 sequences are MNHEY and SVGAGI. This CDR3 is built from 15 residues. Trimming took 6 bases from V and 5 from J, leaving 19 bases between them.

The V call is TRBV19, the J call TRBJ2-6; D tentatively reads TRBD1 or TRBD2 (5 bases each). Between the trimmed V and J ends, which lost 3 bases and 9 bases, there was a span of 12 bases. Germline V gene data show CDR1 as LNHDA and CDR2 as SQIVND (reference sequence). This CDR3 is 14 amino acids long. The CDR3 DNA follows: TGTGCCAGTAGTATGGGCCGGGACGGCAACGTCCTGACTTTC. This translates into CASSMGRDGNVLTF. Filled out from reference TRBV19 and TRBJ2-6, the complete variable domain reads DGGITQSPKYLFRKEGQNVTLSCEQNLNHDAMYWYRQDPGQGLRLIYYSQIVNDFQKGDIAEGYSVSREKKESFPLTVTSAQKNPTAFYLCASSMGRDGNVLTFGAGSRLTVL.

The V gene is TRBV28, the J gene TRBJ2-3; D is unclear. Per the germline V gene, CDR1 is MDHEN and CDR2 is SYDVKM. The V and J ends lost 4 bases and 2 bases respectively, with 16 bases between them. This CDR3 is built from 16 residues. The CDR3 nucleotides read TGTGCCAGCAGTTCCCCGAGGCACTACTACACAGATACGCAGTATTTT. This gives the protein CASSSPRHYYTDTQYF.

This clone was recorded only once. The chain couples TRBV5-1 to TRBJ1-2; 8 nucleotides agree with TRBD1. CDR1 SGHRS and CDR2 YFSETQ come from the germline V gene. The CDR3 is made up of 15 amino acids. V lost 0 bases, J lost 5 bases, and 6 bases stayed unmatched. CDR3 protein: CASSLVPGGDYGYTF. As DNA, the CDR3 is TGCGCCAGCAGCTTGGTTCCAGGGGGCGATTATGGCTACACCTTC.

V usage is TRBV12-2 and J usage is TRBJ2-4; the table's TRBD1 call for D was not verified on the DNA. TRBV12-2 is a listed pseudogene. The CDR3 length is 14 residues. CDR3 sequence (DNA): TGTGCAAGTCGCTTAGGACAGGCAAAAAACATTCAGTACTTC. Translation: CASRLGQAKNIQYF.

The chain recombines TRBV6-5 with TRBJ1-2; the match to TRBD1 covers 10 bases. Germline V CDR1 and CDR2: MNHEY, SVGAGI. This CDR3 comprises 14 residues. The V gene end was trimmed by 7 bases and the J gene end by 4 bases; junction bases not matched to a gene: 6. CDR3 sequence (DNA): TGTGCCAGCAATGACGGACAGGGGGGCTATGGCTACACCTTC. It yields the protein CASNDGQGGYGYTF.

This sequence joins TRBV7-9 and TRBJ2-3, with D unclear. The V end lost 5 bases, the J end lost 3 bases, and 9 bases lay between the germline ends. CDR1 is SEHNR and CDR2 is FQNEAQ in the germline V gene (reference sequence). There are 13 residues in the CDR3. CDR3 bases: TGTGCCAGCAGCGGGCGTCGAACAGATACGCAGTATTTT. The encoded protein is CASSGRRTDTQYF.

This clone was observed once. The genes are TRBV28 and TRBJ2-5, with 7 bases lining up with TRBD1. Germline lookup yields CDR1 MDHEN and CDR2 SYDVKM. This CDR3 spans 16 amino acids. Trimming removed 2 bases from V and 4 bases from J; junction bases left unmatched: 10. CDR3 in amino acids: CASSLMDGQERETQYF. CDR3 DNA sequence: TGTGCCAGCAGTTTAATGGATGGACAGGAGAGAGAGACCCAGTACTTC.

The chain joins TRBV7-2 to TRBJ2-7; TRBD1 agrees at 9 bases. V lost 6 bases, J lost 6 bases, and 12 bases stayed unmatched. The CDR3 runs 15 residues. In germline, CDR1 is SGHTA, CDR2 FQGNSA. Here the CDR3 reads CASSNQAGQGGEQYF. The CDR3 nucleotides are TGTGCCAGCAGTAACCAAGCGGGACAGGGAGGCGAGCAGTACTTC.

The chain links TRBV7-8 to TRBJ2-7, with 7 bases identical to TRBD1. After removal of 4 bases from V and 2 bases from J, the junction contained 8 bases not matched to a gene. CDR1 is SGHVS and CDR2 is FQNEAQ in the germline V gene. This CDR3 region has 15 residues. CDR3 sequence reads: CASSSGQTGPYEQYF. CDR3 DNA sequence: TGTGCCAGCAGCTCAGGACAGACAGGGCCCTACGAGCAGTACTTC.

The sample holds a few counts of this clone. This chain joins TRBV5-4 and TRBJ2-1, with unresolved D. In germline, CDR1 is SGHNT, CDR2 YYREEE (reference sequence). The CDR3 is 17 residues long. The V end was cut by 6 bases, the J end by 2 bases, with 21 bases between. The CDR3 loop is CASNPSRRTVTYNEQFF. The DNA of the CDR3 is TGTGCCAGCAACCCCTCGCGTAGAACAGTAACCTACAATGAGCAGTTCTTC. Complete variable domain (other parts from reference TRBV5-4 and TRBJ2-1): ETGVTQSPTHLIKTRGQQVTLRCSSQSGHNTVSWYQQALGQGPQFIFQYYREEENGRGNFPPRFSGLQFPNYSSELNVNALELDDSALYLCASNPSRRTVTYNEQFFGPGTRLTVL.

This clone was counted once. The CDR3 region is CASSPPERVGDSNYGYTF. The CDR3 DNA is TGTGCCAGCAGTCCTCCGGAGAGGGTAGGGGATTCTAACTATGGCTACACCTTC. The chain combines TRBV27 with TRBJ1-2; D possibly corresponds to TRBD1 (5 bases). The CDR3 has 18 residues. The ends were cut back, 5 bases at V and 0 bases at J, with 22 bases in the middle. Germline V CDR1 and CDR2: MNHEY, SMNVEV (reference sequence).

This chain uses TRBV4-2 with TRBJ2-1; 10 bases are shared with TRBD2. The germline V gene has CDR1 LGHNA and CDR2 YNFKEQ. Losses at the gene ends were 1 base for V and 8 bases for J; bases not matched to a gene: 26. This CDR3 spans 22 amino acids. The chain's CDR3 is CASSQGFGVSVGPSGSGHEQFF. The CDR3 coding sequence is TGTGCCAGCAGCCAAGGTTTCGGGGTTTCCGTTGGACCTAGCGGGAGCGGCCATGAGCAGTTCTTC.